The 16 T cell receptor beta chains presented below share a single source sample, sequenced in a study of identical twins. Via MiXCR, TCRdb re-called the 5' RACE reads, giving one row per CDR3 protein. The sample has 510,000 or so distinct CDR3 sequences, approximately 16% seen once. This sample also appeared in a second study, on yellow fever vaccine responses in identical twins.

Sequenced material: CD4+ T cells sorted from blood. Receptor source: a woman aged 18-35 years in good health.

This clonotype was counted at least ten times. V gene TRBV25-1 combines with J gene TRBJ2-3, with D perhaps TRBD2 (6 bases). Trimming shortened V by 1 base and J by 4 bases, and 15 bases separated the two germline ends. CDR1 is MGHDK and CDR2 is SYGVNS in the germline V gene. This CDR3 has 16 amino acids. CDR3 sequence (DNA): TGTGCCAGCAGTGAATCCGGCGGGATGTTGTCAGATACGCAGTATTTT. Translating it yields CASSESGGMLSDTQYF. Supplemented by reference TRBV25-1 and TRBJ2-3, the full variable domain reads EADIYQTPRYLVIGTGKKITLECSQTMGHDKMYWYQQDPGMELHLIHYSYGVNSTEKGDLSSESTVSRIRTEHFPLTLESARPSHTSQYLCASSESGGMLSDTQYFGPGTRLTVL.

The genes are TRBV29-1 and TRBJ2-5, with 9 nucleotides matching TRBD1. The CDR3 has 13 amino acids. Germline values: CDR1 SQVTM, CDR2 ANQGSEA. J gave up 5 bases and V 7 bases, and 8 bases lay outside the gene matches. The DNA for the CDR3 is TGCAGCGCTCGGGACAGGGCTTGGGAGACCCAGTACTTC. This codes for CSARDRAWETQYF. Full variable domain (outside the CDR3, taken from reference TRBV29-1 and TRBJ2-5): SAVISQKPSRDICQRGTSLTIQCQVDSQVTMMFWYRQQPGQSLTLIATANQGSEATYESGFVIDKFPISRPNLTFSTLTVSNMSPEDSSIYLCSARDRAWETQYFGPGTRLLVL.

This clonotype was found a few times. This chain links TRBV29-1 with TRBJ1-1, with D maybe TRBD1 (5 bases). Trimming took off 3 bases at V and 0 bases at J, with 14 bases between the two ends. The CDR3 is made up of 15 amino acids. Germline lookup yields CDR1 SQVTM and CDR2 ANQGSEA. CDR3 sequence reads: CSVEVTDRLNTEAFF. In DNA form, the CDR3 reads TGCAGCGTTGAGGTAACCGACAGATTGAACACTGAAGCTTTCTTT. Full variable domain (missing parts from reference TRBV29-1 and TRBJ1-1): SAVISQKPSRDICQRGTSLTIQCQVDSQVTMMFWYRQQPGQSLTLIATANQGSEATYESGFVIDKFPISRPNLTFSTLTVSNMSPEDSSIYLCSVEVTDRLNTEAFFGQGTRLTVV.

The V gene is TRBV7-2, the J gene TRBJ1-5; 8 bases are a match to TRBD1. In germline, CDR1 is SGHTA, CDR2 FQGNSA. V lost 1 base and J lost 7; bases outside the gene matches: 3. The CDR3 is 14 residues long. The DNA for the CDR3 is TGTGCCAGCAGCTTAGGGGACAGGCTGCAGCCCCAGCATTTT. Translated, it gives CASSLGDRLQPQHF.

This clonotype has more than one count but fewer than ten. The rearrangement links TRBV7-2 to TRBJ2-3, with 12 bases aligning to TRBD2. V was pared by 5 bases and J by 4 bases, with 7 bases of the junction left unmatched. The CDR3 totals 16 residues. Germline assignment: CDR1 SGHTA and CDR2 FQGNSA. CDR3 sequence: CASSPRTSGTSDTQYF. The CDR3 nucleotides read TGTGCCAGCAGCCCCCGGACTAGCGGGACGTCAGATACGCAGTATTTT.

The rearrangement links TRBV14 to TRBJ2-5; possibly TRBD1 for D (5 bases). Trimming left V 1 base short and J 1 base short, with 10 bases between. The CDR3 totals 15 residues. Germline values: CDR1 SGHDN, CDR2 FVKESK. In DNA form, the CDR3 reads TGTGCCAGCAGCCAAGCCCCAGGGCGCCAAGAGACCCAGTACTTC. Translation: CASSQAPGRQETQYF.

The rearrangement links TRBV4-1 to TRBJ2-3; TRBD2 matches at 13 bases. Trimming at V came to 0 bases and at J to 6 bases, leaving 6 bases not matched to a gene. Per germline, CDR1 MGHRA and CDR2 YSYEKL. This CDR3 is built from 17 residues. The CDR3 DNA follows: TGCGCCAGCAGCCAAGATGTACTAGCGGGGGGGTCGGATACGCAGTATTTT. Its translation: CASSQDVLAGGSDTQYF.

This clonotype was observed a few times. V and J are TRBV10-3 and TRBJ2-7; TRBD1 matches 7 bases. The CDR3 totals 15 residues. V dropped 6 bases and J dropped 1; count of bases not matched to a gene: 9. The germline CDR1 and CDR2 sequences are ENHRY and SYGVKD. The chain's CDR3 is CAISRDSIQSYEQYF. The DNA of the CDR3 is TGTGCCATCAGCCGGGACAGTATTCAATCCTACGAGCAGTACTTC.

This clonotype was found a few times. This chain uses TRBV28 with TRBJ2-7, with D perhaps given as TRBD1 or TRBD2 (5 bases each). V lost 5 bases and J 4 bases, leaving 24 bases between the germline ends. The CDR3 is made up of 17 amino acids. Germline V gives CDR1 MDHEN, CDR2 SYDVKM. CDR3 DNA sequence: TGTGCCAGCAGTACAATTCCCGGGACCTCACACCAGTACGAGCAGTACGTC. Its translation: CASSTIPGTSHQYEQYV.

The sample holds many counts of this clonotype. The chain employs TRBV20-1 and TRBJ2-5; TRBD2 agrees at 11 bases. Germline V gene sequence: CDR1 DFQATT, CDR2 SNEGSKA (reference sequence). V was clipped by 3 bases and J by 3 bases; unmatched bases: 9. There are 16 residues in the CDR3. CDR3 bases: TGCAGTGCTAGCCCGACTAGCGGGAACCCCAAAGAGACCCAGTACTTC. Translation gives CSASPTSGNPKETQYF.

The chain has TRBV7-6 and TRBJ2-2; D might be TRBD1 (6 bases). Germline CDR1 SGHVS, CDR2 FNYEAQ. The germline V and J ends were trimmed by 1 base and 3 bases, with 15 bases remaining between them. This CDR3 has 17 amino acids. The CDR3 coding sequence is TGTGCCAGCAGCTTAGGACCAGGGGACACGTACACCGGGGAGCTGTTTTTT. Its protein product is CASSLGPGDTYTGELFF.

This clonotype showed up many times. This CDR3 is CATSTGGPQHF. The CDR3 DNA sequence: TGTGCCACCAGTACCGGGGGGCCCCAGCATTTT. This chain joins TRBV15 and TRBJ1-5; maybe TRBD1 (5 bases). Germline values: CDR1 LNHNV, CDR2 YYDKDF (reference sequence). Trimming pared 6 bases from V and 9 bases from J, leaving 9 bases between. The CDR3 is made up of 11 amino acids. The whole variable domain, filled in from reference TRBV15 and TRBJ1-5, reads DAMVIQNPRYQVTQFGKPVTLSCSQTLNHNVMYWYQQKSSQAPKLLFHYYDKDFNNEADTPDNFQSRRPNTSFCFLDIRSPGLGDTAMYLCATSTGGPQHFGDGTRLSIL.

The table lists this clonotype with a few counts. V usage is TRBV7-2 and J usage is TRBJ2-1; TRBD2 matches 7 bases. The CDR3 has 17 amino acids. The J segment lost 3 bases and the V segment lost 0 bases, leaving 8 bases of the junction unmatched. Germline V gene lookup returns CDR1 SGHTA and CDR2 FQGNSA. CDR3: CASSLATSSSNYNEQFF. CDR3 DNA: TGTGCCAGCAGCTTAGCGACTAGCTCCTCCAACTACAATGAGCAGTTCTTC.

This chain joins TRBV5-1 and TRBJ2-1, with 10 positions matching TRBD2. The ends lost 0 bases at V and 4 bases at J; junction bases unmatched: 16. CDR1 and CDR2 from the germline V gene are SGHRS and YFSETQ. This CDR3 comprises 20 residues. CDR3 bases: TGCGCCAGCAGCTTGGGCCGACGAGCGGGAGGGACGGAGCTTTACAATGAGCAGTTCTTC. It yields the protein CASSLGRRAGGTELYNEQFF.

There are a few counts of this clonotype. This sequence joins TRBV13 and TRBJ2-1, with 7 bases matching TRBD2. CDR1 is PRHDT, CDR2 FYEKMQ, per germline (reference sequence). The CDR3 runs to 17 residues. V lost 2 bases to trimming and J lost 5 bases; unmatched junction nucleotides: 12. The CDR3 is CASSLSHLAGENNEQFF. In nucleotides, the CDR3 is TGTGCCAGCAGCTTATCCCATCTGGCGGGAGAAAACAATGAGCAGTTCTTC.

This clonotype has just a few counts. V usage is TRBV6-5 and J usage is TRBJ2-1; D not certain. Germline V gene lookup returns CDR1 MNHEY and CDR2 SVGAGI. The CDR3 has 15 amino acids. V lost 4 bases, J lost 7 bases, and 17 bases lay in between. The CDR3 DNA reads as TGTGCCAGCAGTTCCCACCGGAACTACCCGAATGAGCAGTTCTTC. Translation gives CASSSHRNYPNEQFF.